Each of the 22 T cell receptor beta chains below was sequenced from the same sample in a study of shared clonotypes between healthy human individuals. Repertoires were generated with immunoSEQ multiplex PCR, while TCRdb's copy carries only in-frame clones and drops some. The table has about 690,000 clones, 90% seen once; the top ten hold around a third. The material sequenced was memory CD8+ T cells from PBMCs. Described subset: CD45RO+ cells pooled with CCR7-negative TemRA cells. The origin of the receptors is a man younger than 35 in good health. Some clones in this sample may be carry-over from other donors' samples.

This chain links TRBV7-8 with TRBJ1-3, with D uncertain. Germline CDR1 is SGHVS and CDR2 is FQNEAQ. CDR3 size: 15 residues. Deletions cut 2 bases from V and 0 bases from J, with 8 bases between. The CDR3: CASSLTRVSGNTIYF. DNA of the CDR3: TGTGCCAGCAGCTTAACCCGGGTCTCTGGAAACACCATATATTTT.

CDR3 sequence reads: CASSLAVSQDPSYEQYF. CDR3 sequence (DNA): TGCGCCAGCAGCTTGGCCGTTTCCCAGGACCCATCCTACGAGCAGTACTTC. V gene TRBV5-1 combines with J gene TRBJ2-7; D unresolved. This CDR3 has 17 amino acids. V was pared by 0 bases and J by 1 base, with 17 bases between. Germline values: CDR1 SGHRS, CDR2 YFSETQ.

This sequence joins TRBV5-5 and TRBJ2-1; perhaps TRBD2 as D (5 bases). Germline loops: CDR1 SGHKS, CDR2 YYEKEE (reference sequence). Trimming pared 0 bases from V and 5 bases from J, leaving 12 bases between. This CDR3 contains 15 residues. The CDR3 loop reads CASSLEVALNNEQFF. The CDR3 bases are TGTGCCAGCAGCTTGGAGGTAGCGCTGAACAATGAGCAGTTCTTC.

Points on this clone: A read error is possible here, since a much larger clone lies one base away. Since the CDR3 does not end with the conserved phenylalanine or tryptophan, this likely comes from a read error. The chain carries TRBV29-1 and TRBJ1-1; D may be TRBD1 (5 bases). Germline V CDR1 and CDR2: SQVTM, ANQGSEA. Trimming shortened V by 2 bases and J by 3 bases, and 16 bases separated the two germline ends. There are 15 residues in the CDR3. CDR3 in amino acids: CSVEWSGMEDTEAFL. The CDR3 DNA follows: TGCAGCGTTGAATGGTCAGGGATGGAGGACACTGAAGCTTTCCTT.

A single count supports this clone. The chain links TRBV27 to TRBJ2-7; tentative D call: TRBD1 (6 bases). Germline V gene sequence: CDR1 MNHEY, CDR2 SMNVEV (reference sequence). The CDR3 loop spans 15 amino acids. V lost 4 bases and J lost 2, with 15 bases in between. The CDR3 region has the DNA TGTGCCAGCAGTTCATTCAGGGGCGGAACCTACGAGCAGTACTTC. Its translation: CASSSFRGGTYEQYF.

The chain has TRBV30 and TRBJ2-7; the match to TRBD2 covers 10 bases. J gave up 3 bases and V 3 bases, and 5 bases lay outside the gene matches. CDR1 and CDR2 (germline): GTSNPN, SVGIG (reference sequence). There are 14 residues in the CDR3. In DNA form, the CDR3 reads TGTGCCTGGAGCGGACTAGCGGAGTTCTACGAGCAGTACTTC. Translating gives CAWSGLAEFYEQYF.

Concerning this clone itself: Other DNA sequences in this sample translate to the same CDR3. DNA of the CDR3: TGTGCCAGCAGTTCGGACAGGGACGAGCAGTACTTC. It yields the protein CASSSDRDEQYF. This chain uses TRBV28 with TRBJ2-7; 8 bases align to TRBD1. Germline V gene data show CDR1 as MDHEN and CDR2 as SYDVKM. The CDR3 sequence is 12 residues long. V gave up 4 bases and J gave up 5 bases; unmatched junction bases: 1.

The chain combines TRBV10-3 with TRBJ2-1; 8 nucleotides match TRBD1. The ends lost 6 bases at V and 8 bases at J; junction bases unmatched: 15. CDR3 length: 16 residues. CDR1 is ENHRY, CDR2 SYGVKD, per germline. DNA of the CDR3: TGTGCCATCAGAGTCGCGACAGGGGAAATATTGGATGAGCAGTTCTTC. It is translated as CAIRVATGEILDEQFF.

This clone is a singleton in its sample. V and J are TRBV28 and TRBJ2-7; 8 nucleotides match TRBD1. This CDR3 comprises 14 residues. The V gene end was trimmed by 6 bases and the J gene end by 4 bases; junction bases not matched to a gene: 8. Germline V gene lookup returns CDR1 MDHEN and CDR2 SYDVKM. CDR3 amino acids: CASRPTGTGYEQYF. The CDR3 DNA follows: TGTGCCAGCAGACCGACCGGGACAGGATACGAGCAGTACTTC.

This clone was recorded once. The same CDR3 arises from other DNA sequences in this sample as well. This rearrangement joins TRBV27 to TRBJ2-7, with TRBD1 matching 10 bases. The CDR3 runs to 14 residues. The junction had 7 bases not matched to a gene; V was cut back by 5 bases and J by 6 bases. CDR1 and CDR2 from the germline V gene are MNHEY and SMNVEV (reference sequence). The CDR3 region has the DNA TGTGCCAGCAGTCCCCGGACAGGGGGGTCCGAGCAGTACTTC. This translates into CASSPRTGGSEQYF.

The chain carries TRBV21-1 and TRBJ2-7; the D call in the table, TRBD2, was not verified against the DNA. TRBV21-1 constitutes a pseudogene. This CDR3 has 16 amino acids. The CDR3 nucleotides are TGTGCCAGCAGCGAATGTCTCACCGGAGAAACCTACGAGCAGTACTTC. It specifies CASSECLTGETYEQYF.

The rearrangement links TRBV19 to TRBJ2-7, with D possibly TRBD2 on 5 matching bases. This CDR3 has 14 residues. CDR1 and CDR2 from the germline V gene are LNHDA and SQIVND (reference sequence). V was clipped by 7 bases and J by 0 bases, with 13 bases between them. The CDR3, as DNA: TGTGCCAGTACCCCTCGAGGGTACTCCTACGAGCAGTACTTC. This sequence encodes CASTPRGYSYEQYF.

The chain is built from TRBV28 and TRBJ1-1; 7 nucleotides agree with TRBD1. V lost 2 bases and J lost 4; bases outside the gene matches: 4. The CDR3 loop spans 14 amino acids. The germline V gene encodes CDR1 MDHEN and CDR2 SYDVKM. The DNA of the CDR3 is TGTGCCAGCAGTTTAAGGGGGCGTAGCACTGAAGCTTTCTTT. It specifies CASSLRGRSTEAFF.

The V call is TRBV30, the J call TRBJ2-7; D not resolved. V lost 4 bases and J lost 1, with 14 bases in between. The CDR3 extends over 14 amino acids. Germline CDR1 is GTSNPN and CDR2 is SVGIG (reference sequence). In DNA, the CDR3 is TGTGCCTGGAAGGGCCCCGCCTCTTCCTACGAGCAGTACTTC. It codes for CAWKGPASSYEQYF.

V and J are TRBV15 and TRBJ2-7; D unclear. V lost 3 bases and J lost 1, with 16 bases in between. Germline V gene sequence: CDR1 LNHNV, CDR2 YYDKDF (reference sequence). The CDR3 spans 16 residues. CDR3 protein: CATSREANSRSYEQYF. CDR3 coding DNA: TGTGCCACCAGCAGGGAAGCGAATTCTCGGTCCTACGAGCAGTACTTC.

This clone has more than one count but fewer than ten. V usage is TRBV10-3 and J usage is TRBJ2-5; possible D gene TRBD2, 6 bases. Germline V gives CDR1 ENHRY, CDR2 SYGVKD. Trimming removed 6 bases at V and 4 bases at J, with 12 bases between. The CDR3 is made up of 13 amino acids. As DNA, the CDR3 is TGTGCCATCAGGGGACTGGAAACAGAGACCCAGTACTTC. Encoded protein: CAIRGLETETQYF.

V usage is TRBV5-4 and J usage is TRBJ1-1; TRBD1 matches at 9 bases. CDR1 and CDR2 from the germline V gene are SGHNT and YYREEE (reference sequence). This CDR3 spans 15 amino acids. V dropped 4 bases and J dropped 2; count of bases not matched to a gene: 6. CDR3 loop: CASSPDRGSNTEAFF. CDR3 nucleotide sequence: TGTGCCAGCAGCCCGGACAGGGGAAGTAACACTGAAGCTTTCTTT.

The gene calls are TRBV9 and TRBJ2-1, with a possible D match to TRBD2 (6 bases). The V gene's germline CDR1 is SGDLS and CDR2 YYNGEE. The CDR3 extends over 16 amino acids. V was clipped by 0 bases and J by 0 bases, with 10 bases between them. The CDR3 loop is CASSVARGSSYNEQFF. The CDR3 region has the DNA TGTGCCAGCAGCGTAGCTCGGGGGAGCTCCTACAATGAGCAGTTCTTC.

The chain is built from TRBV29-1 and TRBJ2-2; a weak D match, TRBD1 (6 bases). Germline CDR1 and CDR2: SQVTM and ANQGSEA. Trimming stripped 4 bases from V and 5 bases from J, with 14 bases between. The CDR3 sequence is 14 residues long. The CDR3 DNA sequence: TGCAGCGTTGCTTGGGACATTAGAACCGGGGAGCTGTTTTTT. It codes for CSVAWDIRTGELFF.

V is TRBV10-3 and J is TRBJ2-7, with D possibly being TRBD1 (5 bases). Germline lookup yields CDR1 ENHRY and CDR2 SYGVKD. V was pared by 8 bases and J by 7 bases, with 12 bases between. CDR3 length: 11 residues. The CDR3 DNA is TGTGCCATCCGACAGACCCGAGAGCAGTACTTC. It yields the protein CAIRQTREQYF.

The CDR3 region has the DNA TGCGCCAGCAGCCCCTGGGACGGAGGGAACACTGAAGCTTTCTTT. It is translated as CASSPWDGGNTEAFF. The J gene is TRBJ1-1, the V gene TRBV4-3, with D possibly matching TRBD1 (5 bases). The CDR3 covers 15 residues. The germline V and J ends were trimmed by 4 bases and 1 base, with 13 bases remaining between them. In germline, CDR1 is LGHNA, CDR2 YSLEER.

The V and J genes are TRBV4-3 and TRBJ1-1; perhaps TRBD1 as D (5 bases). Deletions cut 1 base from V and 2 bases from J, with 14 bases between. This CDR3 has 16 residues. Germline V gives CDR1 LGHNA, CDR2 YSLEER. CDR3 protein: CASSQGQGTSNTEAFF. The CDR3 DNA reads TGCGCCAGCAGCCAAGGGCAGGGCACATCTAACACTGAAGCTTTCTTT.